The 20 T cell receptor beta chains reported below all come from one sample, sequenced in a study of blood T cells in healthy people across ages. The second PCR ran about 7 to 12 cycles with a sample-barcoded 5' primer and J-beta primers. TCRdb recomputed calls from the 5' RACE reads with MiXCR, one row per CDR3 protein. The table shows hundreds of thousands of distinct CDR3 sequences, with 58% occurring only once. Sequenced: blood. Receptors originate from a man under 40 in good health.

The chain's CDR3 is CSARGQVGGLYYGYTF. The CDR3 nucleotides read TGCAGTGCGCGGGGACAGGTGGGCGGTTTGTACTATGGCTACACCTTC. The chain combines TRBV20-1 with TRBJ1-2; 8 bases fit TRBD1. Germline trimming cut 6 bases from V and 3 bases from J; bases unmatched to any gene: 15. The CDR3 contains 16 residues. From germline, CDR1 is DFQATT and CDR2 SNEGSKA (reference sequence).

The chain has TRBV3-1 and TRBJ1-2, with D uncertain. Germline assignment: CDR1 LGHDT and CDR2 YNNKEL (reference sequence). CDR3 length equals 15 residues. V shed 1 base and J shed 9 bases, with 18 bases lying between them. The CDR3 spells CASSQASARPLSYTF. Here the CDR3 DNA reads TGTGCCAGCAGCCAAGCTTCTGCCAGGCCCTTAAGCTACACCTTC.

The DNA for the CDR3 is TGCAGTGCTAGTCAGGCCAGCACCTACAATGAGCAGTTCTTC. Residues: CSASQASTYNEQFF. V usage is TRBV20-1 and J usage is TRBJ2-1; D not resolved. From germline, CDR1 is DFQATT and CDR2 SNEGSKA (reference sequence). The V gene lost 3 bases and the J gene lost 2 bases, with 11 bases spanning the gap. CDR3 length: 14 residues.

This clonotype was counted between two and nine times. CDR3 amino acids: CASSSGGWDEQYF. The CDR3, as DNA: TGTGCCAGCAGCTCCGGAGGATGGGACGAGCAGTACTTC. The gene calls are TRBV5-6 and TRBJ2-7, with D possibly being TRBD2 (5 bases). Germline V CDR1 and CDR2: SGHDT, YYEEEE. The CDR3 has 13 amino acids. Trimming cost V 3 bases and J 5 bases, with 12 bases left between them.

The chain joins TRBV20-1 to TRBJ2-7; tentatively, D is TRBD1 (6 bases). CDR3 size: 14 residues. V gave up 0 bases and J gave up 4 bases, with 13 bases separating them. The germline gives CDR1 DFQATT, CDR2 SNEGSKA (reference sequence). CDR3 region: CSARDPNQGYEQYF. CDR3 nucleotides: TGCAGTGCTAGAGATCCCAACCAGGGGTACGAGCAGTACTTC.

The chain has TRBV7-9 and TRBJ2-7; D remains ambiguous. The CDR3 extends over 14 amino acids. The germline CDR1 and CDR2 sequences are SEHNR and FQNEAQ (reference sequence). Deletions cut 1 base from V and 2 bases from J, with 9 bases between. CDR3 residues: CASSLGLDPYEQYF. The CDR3 DNA is TGTGCCAGCAGCTTAGGACTGGACCCCTACGAGCAGTACTTC.

The chain carries TRBV6-6 and TRBJ1-2; 8 bases match TRBD1. The CDR3 loop spans 17 amino acids. Trimming removed 4 bases from V and 4 bases from J; junction bases left unmatched: 14. From germline, CDR1 is MNHNY and CDR2 SVGAGI (reference sequence). This chain's CDR3 is CASSFDPRGQGVYGYTF. The CDR3 DNA reads TGTGCCAGCAGTTTCGACCCCCGAGGACAGGGTGTCTATGGCTACACCTTC.

This clonotype was counted between two and nine times. The CDR3 DNA follows: TGTGCCAGCAGCTCCCGACTAGAGGGAGAGACCCAGTACTTC. Its protein product is CASSSRLEGETQYF. V gene TRBV7-2 combines with J gene TRBJ2-7; D may be TRBD2 (6 bases). The DNA end lines up better with TRBJ2-5; the J call may be wrong. The CDR3 length is 14 residues. Germline V gives CDR1 SGHTA, CDR2 FQGNSA.

This clonotype has only one observation. The rearrangement uses TRBV6-1 and TRBJ2-7, with 10 bases that match TRBD1. The CDR3 spans 12 residues. V gave up 11 bases and J gave up 4 bases; unmatched junction bases: 5. Germline assignment: CDR1 MNHNS and CDR2 SASEGT. The CDR3 coding sequence is TGTGCCGGCCGGGACAGGGGTTACGAGCAGTACTTC. Translating gives CAGRDRGYEQYF.

The V and J genes are TRBV20-1 and TRBJ1-1; the D is unclear. Germline V gene sequence: CDR1 DFQATT, CDR2 SNEGSKA (reference sequence). The V and J ends lost 3 bases and 6 bases respectively, with 20 bases between them. This CDR3 contains 15 residues. This CDR3 is CSASPLVEGLSEAFF. The CDR3 nucleotides read TGCAGTGCTAGTCCGTTGGTAGAAGGCTTGTCTGAAGCTTTCTTT.

The chain is built from TRBV28 and TRBJ2-1; 8 bases map to TRBD2. V lost 7 bases, J lost 2 bases, and 7 bases stayed unmatched. CDR3 length: 15 residues. Per the germline V gene, CDR1 is MDHEN and CDR2 is SYDVKM. In DNA form, the CDR3 reads TGTGCCAGCAAGGGGACCGGGAGGGCCTACAATGAGCAGTTCTTC. It translates to CASKGTGRAYNEQFF.

DNA for the CDR3: TGTGCCAGCAGCTCCCTTACGGTTGTCGGCAAGCAGTACTTC. The encoded protein is CASSSLTVVGKQYF. This chain connects TRBV28 to TRBJ2-5; D uncertain. Trimming removed 6 bases from V and 11 bases from J, with 22 bases in between. Germline CDR1 reads MDHEN; CDR2 reads SYDVKM. The CDR3 length is 14 residues.

The chain has TRBV11-1 and TRBJ2-1; D not certain. TRBJ2-7 explains the end of the DNA better; the J call may be wrong. CDR1 and CDR2 (germline): SGHAT, FQDESV (reference sequence). This CDR3 is 14 amino acids long. The CDR3 region has the DNA TGTGCCAGCAGCTTAGCATTCCCTTCCTACGAGCAGTACTTC. It codes for CASSLAFPSYEQYF.

J is TRBJ1-6 and V is TRBV10-3; 7 positions agree with TRBD1. Germline V gene sequence: CDR1 ENHRY, CDR2 SYGVKD. The CDR3 runs 15 residues. V lost 4 bases, J lost 8 bases, and 8 bases stayed unmatched. The CDR3 spells CAISALDREDSPLHF. CDR3 coding DNA: TGTGCCATCAGTGCTCTCGACAGGGAAGATTCACCCCTCCACTTT.

In this sample, this clonotype turned up a few times. The rearrangement uses TRBV7-6 and TRBJ2-7; D uncertain. Germline V gives CDR1 SGHVS, CDR2 FNYEAQ. This CDR3 region has 15 residues. The V end lost 2 bases, the J end lost 3 bases, and 14 bases lay between the germline ends. The CDR3 nucleotides are TGTGCCAGCAGCTTAACCGTGCCCCCGAGCTACGAGCAGTACTTC. Protein product: CASSLTVPPSYEQYF. Drawing the rest from reference TRBV7-6 and TRBJ2-7, the complete variable domain is GAGVSQSPRYKVTKRGQDVALRCDPISGHVSLYWYRQALGQGPEFLTYFNYEAQQDKSGLPNDRFSAERPEGSISTLTIQRTEQRDSAMYRCASSLTVPPSYEQYFGPGTRLTVT.

This chain links TRBV20-1 with TRBJ2-1, with TRBD2 identical over 8 bases. This CDR3 spans 12 amino acids. V lost 7 bases, J lost 4 bases, and 3 bases stayed unmatched. Germline V gene lookup returns CDR1 DFQATT and CDR2 SNEGSKA (reference sequence). As DNA, the CDR3 is TGCAGTGGGCAGCGGGAGTACAATGAGCAGTTCTTC. This translates into CSGQREYNEQFF.

This chain joins TRBV7-2 and TRBJ1-2, with 8 positions matching TRBD1. CDR3 length equals 14 residues. J lost 8 bases, V lost 11 bases, and 16 bases had no gene match. CDR1 and CDR2 from the germline V gene are SGHTA and FQGNSA. The CDR3 protein is CAGLHPGGHLGYTF. The CDR3 DNA is TGTGCCGGATTACACCCAGGGGGCCATCTGGGCTACACCTTC.

This clonotype was detected a few times. A read error may be the cause here, since a much bigger clone is one base away. This CDR3 reads CASSLEDNEQYF. The DNA for the CDR3 is TGTGCCAGCAGCTTAGAGGACAATGAGCAGTACTTC. The chain has TRBV7-2 and TRBJ2-1; TRBD1 is a possible D gene (5 bases). The end of the DNA aligns better with TRBJ2-7, so the J call may be wrong. This CDR3 is 12 amino acids long. The germline V gene encodes CDR1 SGHTA and CDR2 FQGNSA.

This clonotype was seen a few times. The V call is TRBV6-2 or TRBV6-3, the J call TRBJ2-5; no definite D call. The length of the CDR3 is 13 residues. Germline V gives CDR1 MNHEY, CDR2 SVGEGT. Deletions cut 2 bases from V and 7 bases from J, with 11 bases between. The CDR3 sequence: CASSYSTAGTQYF. The DNA of the CDR3 is TGTGCCAGCAGTTACAGTACTGCCGGGACCCAGTACTTC.

Only one count was recorded for this clonotype. The chain employs TRBV20-1 and TRBJ1-2, with unresolved D. Germline CDR1 is DFQATT and CDR2 is SNEGSKA (reference sequence). Trimming removed 1 base at V and 0 bases at J, with 6 bases between. The CDR3 is 13 residues long. The chain's CDR3 is CSARGITNYGYTF. The CDR3 DNA reads TGCAGTGCTAGAGGCATCACTAACTATGGCTACACCTTC.